This entry lists 29 T cell receptor beta chains sequenced from one sample in a study of T cells in Graves' hyperthyroidism and ophthalmopathy. Using RNA transcripts as the source, TCR beta CDR3 regions were amplified. An initial round of RT-PCR targeting the TCR CDR3 relied on the HTBI primer set. TCRdb independently ran MiXCR on the multiplex PCR reads; one entry per CDR3 protein. The top ten clones hold approximately 3.8% of a sample with more than 500,000 distinct CDR3 sequences, roughly 15% of them seen once. The sequencing input was blood. These TCRs come from a woman aged 30 to 39 with Graves' hyperthyroidism.

This clonotype has ten or more counts. This rearrangement joins TRBV2 to TRBJ1-2; no definite D call. V lost 5 bases, J lost 0 bases, and 10 bases lay in between. This CDR3 is built from 14 residues. CDR1 and CDR2 (germline): SNHLY, FYNNEI. The CDR3 is CASSRRPTNYGYTF. For the CDR3, the DNA is TGTGCCAGCAGTAGGAGACCGACTAACTATGGCTACACCTTC.

Many counts were recorded for this clonotype. The gene calls are TRBV27 and TRBJ1-5; TRBD1 might be the D (5 bases). Trimming took 5 bases from V and 6 from J, leaving 14 bases between them. The CDR3 is 14 amino acids. Germline V gene data show CDR1 as MNHEY and CDR2 as SMNVEV (reference sequence). CDR3 loop: CASSLISTGQPQHF. The DNA of the CDR3 is TGTGCCAGCAGTCTTATAAGCACAGGTCAGCCCCAGCATTTT.

The table lists this clonotype with a few counts. The chain is built from TRBV12-3 or TRBV12-4 and TRBJ2-7; 10 nucleotides line up with TRBD2. After removal of 2 bases from V and 5 bases from J, the junction contained 9 bases not matched to a gene. This CDR3 has 16 residues. CDR3 sequence: CASSLTSGLAGDEQYF. CDR3 nucleotides: TGTGCCAGCAGTTTAACCTCGGGCCTAGCGGGAGACGAGCAGTACTTC.

This clonotype was seen many times. The chain employs TRBV5-5 and TRBJ2-7; TRBD1 aligns across 7 bases. Germline V gives CDR1 SGHKS, CDR2 YYEKEE (reference sequence). V gave up 0 bases and J gave up 0 bases; unmatched junction bases: 9. This CDR3 has 17 amino acids. The CDR3 loop is CASSLVEDRTSSYEQYF. CDR3 nucleotides: TGTGCCAGCAGCTTGGTTGAGGACAGGACATCCTCCTACGAGCAGTACTTC.

J is TRBJ1-2 and V is TRBV6-1; maybe TRBD1 (6 bases). Looked up from germline, CDR1 is MNHNS and CDR2 is SASEGT. Trimming stripped 5 bases from V and 6 bases from J, with 16 bases between. The CDR3 is 14 amino acids. The CDR3 is CASSYMGRGNGYTF. DNA of the CDR3: TGTGCCAGCAGTTATATGGGAAGGGGGAATGGCTACACCTTC.

V is TRBV6-5 and J is TRBJ2-5; 8 bases align to TRBD2. The J segment lost 5 bases and the V segment lost 0 bases, leaving 8 bases of the junction unmatched. Germline-derived CDR1 and CDR2 are MNHEY and SVGAGI. This CDR3 spans 16 amino acids. DNA for the CDR3: TGTGCCAGCAGTTACTCGACGGGGGGGGGGGGCGAGACCCAGTACTTC. This gives the protein CASSYSTGGGGETQYF.

This clonotype occurred a few times. The chain links TRBV4-2 to TRBJ2-7; maybe TRBD2 (5 bases). The CDR3 sequence is 12 residues long. Trimming shortened V by 8 bases and J by 3 bases, and 11 bases separated the two germline ends. Germline lookup yields CDR1 LGHNA and CDR2 YNFKEQ. For the CDR3, the DNA is TGTGCCAGCTCCGCTGCGGGCTACGAGCAGTACTTC. Residues: CASSAAGYEQYF.

This chain's CDR3 is CASSVVSGQTDTQYF. The CDR3 DNA reads as TGTGCCAGCAGCGTAGTTTCCGGGCAAACAGATACGCAGTATTTT. This chain links TRBV9 with TRBJ2-3; no clear D. Looked up from germline, CDR1 is SGDLS and CDR2 is YYNGEE. The CDR3 is 15 amino acids. Trimming left V 0 bases short and J 3 bases short, with 11 bases between.

There are many counts of this clonotype. The chain combines TRBV7-2 with TRBJ2-1; D is unclear. The germline CDR1 and CDR2 sequences are SGHTA and FQGNSA. The V gene lost 3 bases and the J gene lost 5 bases, with 17 bases spanning the gap. This CDR3 comprises 16 residues. The CDR3 DNA reads TGTGCCAGCAGCTTCCGGTCTGGGCGGTTAAACAATGAGCAGTTCTTC. Protein: CASSFRSGRLNNEQFF.

This clonotype was counted ten times or more. The chain employs TRBV13 and TRBJ1-2; no firm D call. The germline CDR1 and CDR2 sequences are PRHDT and FYEKMQ (reference sequence). V lost 4 bases and J lost 8, with 14 bases in between. The CDR3 runs to 13 residues. The CDR3 spells CASSSPDLGGYTF. The CDR3 bases are TGTGCCAGCAGCTCCCCCGACTTGGGAGGCTACACCTTC.

The table lists this clonotype with a count of one. This rearrangement joins TRBV19 to TRBJ2-2; no clear D. This CDR3 is built from 13 residues. CDR1 LNHDA and CDR2 SQIVND come from the germline V gene (reference sequence). V lost 6 bases and J lost 4, with 9 bases in between. This CDR3 is CASRRAGTGELFF. The CDR3 DNA sequence: TGTGCCAGTAGAAGGGCTGGCACCGGGGAGCTGTTTTTT.

This clonotype was detected ten times or more. This chain connects TRBV28 to TRBJ2-1; D ambiguous. The CDR3 length is 14 residues. The V and J ends lost 6 bases and 0 bases respectively, with 9 bases between them. CDR1 is MDHEN and CDR2 is SYDVKM in the germline V gene. The CDR3 sequence: CASSTKASYNEQFF. In DNA form, the CDR3 reads TGTGCCAGCAGCACCAAGGCCTCCTACAATGAGCAGTTCTTC.

This clonotype has a handful of counts. This chain links TRBV24-1 with TRBJ1-5; perhaps TRBD1 as D (5 bases). V was clipped by 4 bases and J by 5 bases, with 11 bases between them. This CDR3 comprises 14 residues. Germline CDR1 and CDR2: KGHDR and SFDVKD. Here the CDR3 DNA reads TGTGCCACCAGTGAACCAGGGAGGGATCAGCCCCAGCATTTT. Translated, it gives CATSEPGRDQPQHF.

The chain carries TRBV2 and TRBJ2-1; 9 bases fit TRBD2. The CDR3 length is 13 residues. Germline V gives CDR1 SNHLY, CDR2 FYNNEI. The trim removed 7 bases at V and 10 bases at J, leaving 8 bases unmatched. CDR3 DNA sequence: TGTGCCAGCAACGGCGGGAGGGCCCGGGAGCAGTTCTTC. Its translation: CASNGGRAREQFF.

Only a few counts were recorded for this clonotype. The rearrangement joins TRBV18 to TRBJ2-1; D gene uncertain. The CDR3 contains 13 residues. Germline V lookup: CDR1 KGHSH, CDR2 LQKENI. Trimming removed 2 bases at V and 7 bases at J, with 9 bases between. The CDR3: CASSPGRVNEQFF. CDR3 DNA sequence: TGTGCCAGCTCACCAGGACGGGTAAATGAGCAGTTCTTC.

As to this clonotype: A much larger clone sits a single nucleotide away, making a read error possible. This rearrangement joins TRBV29-1 to TRBJ2-1; D tentatively fits TRBD1 or TRBD2 (5 bases each). This CDR3 region has 16 residues. Germline V lookup: CDR1 SQVTM, CDR2 ANQGSEA. Written as DNA, the CDR3 is TGCAGCGTTGAAGATGGGCAGGGACGCACCTACAATAAGCAGTTCTTC. This sequence encodes CSVEDGQGRTYNKQFF.

The chain couples TRBV6-1 to TRBJ2-7; D ambiguous. Trimming shortened V by 3 bases and J by 4 bases, and 13 bases separated the two germline ends. This CDR3 contains 14 residues. Germline values: CDR1 MNHNS, CDR2 SASEGT. The CDR3 sequence is CASSDRSERYEQYF. Here the CDR3 DNA reads TGTGCCAGCAGTGACAGGTCTGAGAGATACGAGCAGTACTTC.

The table lists this clonotype with a few counts. V gene TRBV2 combines with J gene TRBJ2-3, with 8 bases aligning to TRBD1. The germline V gene has CDR1 SNHLY and CDR2 FYNNEI. This CDR3 contains 15 residues. The V segment lost 6 bases and the J segment 2 bases; nucleotides outside the gene matches: 7. As DNA, the CDR3 is TGTGCCAGCAGGCTGGGACAGGTGGTCACAGATACGCAGTATTTT. Amino acid sequence: CASRLGQVVTDTQYF.

At least ten counts were recorded for this clonotype. The CDR3 coding sequence is TGTGCCAGCAGCCTTTCGTTAATACCGGGACTAGCGGGAGGGCATCGGAATGAGCAGTTCTTC. It translates to CASSLSLIPGLAGGHRNEQFF. The genes are TRBV12-3 or TRBV12-4 and TRBJ2-1, with 16 bases lining up with TRBD2. This CDR3 is built from 21 residues. With 6 bases clipped from V and 7 bases from J, the junction kept 21 bases outside the gene matches.

This clonotype has ten or more counts. V and J are TRBV20-1 and TRBJ2-1, with 11 bases lining up with TRBD2. J gave up 6 bases and V 4 bases, and 11 bases lay outside the gene matches. Germline V lookup: CDR1 DFQATT, CDR2 SNEGSKA (reference sequence). This CDR3 is built from 16 residues. The CDR3 nucleotides read TGCAGTGCTAAGGGACTGACTAGCGGGAATATCAATGAGCAGTTCTTC. Translated: CSAKGLTSGNINEQFF.

Turning to this clonotype: This may be a read error, as it is one base from a much larger clone. Since the CDR3 does not end with the conserved phenylalanine or tryptophan, this likely comes from a read error. The chain has TRBV27 and TRBJ2-1; 11 bases are a match to TRBD2. From germline, CDR1 is MNHEY and CDR2 SMNVEV (reference sequence). CDR3 size: 16 residues. J was trimmed by 5 bases and V by 5 bases; bases with no gene match: 8. CDR3 DNA sequence: TGTGCCAGCAGTATAAGACTAGCGGGATCCGACAATGAGCAGTTCCTC. Translating it yields CASSIRLAGSDNEQFL.

This clonotype was detected ten times or more. The chain couples TRBV2 to TRBJ1-1; D is undetermined. The CDR3 length is 15 residues. The germline gives CDR1 SNHLY, CDR2 FYNNEI. With 9 bases removed from V and 1 base from J, the gap between germline ends came to 18 bases. CDR3 nucleotides: TGTGCCAGGGGCGGCCCGGGCCGGAAGAACACTGAAGCTTTCTTT. This encodes CARGGPGRKNTEAFF.

The chain links TRBV19 to TRBJ2-1; D possibly corresponds to TRBD2 (5 bases). The CDR3 is made up of 14 amino acids. The germline V gene has CDR1 LNHDA and CDR2 SQIVND (reference sequence). V gave up 9 bases and J gave up 0 bases, with 12 bases separating them. The CDR3 sequence: CASTDWGSYNEQFF. The CDR3 DNA reads TGTGCCAGCACGGACTGGGGCTCCTACAATGAGCAGTTCTTC.

By sample fraction, this clonotype is medium-sized (0.01 to 0.1%). This chain uses TRBV7-8 with TRBJ2-1, with 8 bases identical to TRBD1. The CDR3 has 14 amino acids. Germline CDR1 is SGHVS and CDR2 is FQNEAQ. V lost 5 bases, J lost 6 bases, and 6 bases stayed unmatched. The CDR3 DNA sequence: TGTGCCAGCAGCGGGGGACAGGCCTTCAATGAGCAGTTCTTC. Translation: CASSGGQAFNEQFF.

This clonotype was observed many times. The chain combines TRBV11-1 with TRBJ2-7; TRBD1 matches at 9 bases. This CDR3 spans 15 amino acids. The V gene end was trimmed by 5 bases and the J gene end by 2 bases; junction bases not matched to a gene: 7. CDR1 is SGHAT and CDR2 is FQDESV in the germline V gene (reference sequence). CDR3 bases: TGTGCCAGCAGCGCCCGGGACAGGGTCGCCTACGAGCAGTACTTC. It yields the protein CASSARDRVAYEQYF.

The chain employs TRBV7-8 and TRBJ2-7; 7 positions match TRBD2. In germline, CDR1 is SGHVS, CDR2 FQNEAQ. This CDR3 is built from 15 residues. J lost 2 bases, V lost 4 bases, and 8 bases had no gene match. The CDR3 sequence: CASSSLADQTYEQYF. As DNA, the CDR3 is TGTGCCAGCAGCTCTCTAGCGGACCAAACCTACGAGCAGTACTTC.

In its sample, this clonotype was seen many times. The chain carries TRBV6-2 or TRBV6-3 and TRBJ2-3; no clear D gene. From germline, CDR1 is MNHEY and CDR2 SVGEGT. The CDR3 totals 15 residues. V shed 3 bases and J shed 0 bases, with 10 bases lying between them. The CDR3 is CASSYMRLSTDTQYF. The CDR3 nucleotides read TGTGCCAGCAGTTATATGCGTCTGAGCACAGATACGCAGTATTTT.

The genes are TRBV29-1 and TRBJ1-2; D not certain. This CDR3 contains 11 residues. The germline V and J ends were trimmed by 4 bases and 8 bases, with 11 bases remaining between them. Germline CDR1 and CDR2: SQVTM and ANQGSEA. CDR3 sequence reads: CSVGPDIGYTF. The CDR3 region has the DNA TGCAGCGTTGGCCCTGATATCGGCTACACCTTC. Full variable domain (missing parts from reference TRBV29-1 and TRBJ1-2): SAVISQKPSRDICQRGTSLTIQCQVDSQVTMMFWYRQQPGQSLTLIATANQGSEATYESGFVIDKFPISRPNLTFSTLTVSNMSPEDSSIYLCSVGPDIGYTFGSGTRLTVV.

The J gene is TRBJ2-5, the V gene TRBV4-2; D is ambiguous. The CDR3 has 14 amino acids. Germline-derived CDR1 and CDR2 are LGHNA and YNFKEQ. The germline V and J ends were trimmed by 5 bases and 5 bases, with 15 bases remaining between them. The CDR3 protein is CASSYSWAGETQYF. CDR3 nucleotide sequence: TGTGCCAGCAGCTACTCGTGGGCCGGGGAGACCCAGTACTTC.